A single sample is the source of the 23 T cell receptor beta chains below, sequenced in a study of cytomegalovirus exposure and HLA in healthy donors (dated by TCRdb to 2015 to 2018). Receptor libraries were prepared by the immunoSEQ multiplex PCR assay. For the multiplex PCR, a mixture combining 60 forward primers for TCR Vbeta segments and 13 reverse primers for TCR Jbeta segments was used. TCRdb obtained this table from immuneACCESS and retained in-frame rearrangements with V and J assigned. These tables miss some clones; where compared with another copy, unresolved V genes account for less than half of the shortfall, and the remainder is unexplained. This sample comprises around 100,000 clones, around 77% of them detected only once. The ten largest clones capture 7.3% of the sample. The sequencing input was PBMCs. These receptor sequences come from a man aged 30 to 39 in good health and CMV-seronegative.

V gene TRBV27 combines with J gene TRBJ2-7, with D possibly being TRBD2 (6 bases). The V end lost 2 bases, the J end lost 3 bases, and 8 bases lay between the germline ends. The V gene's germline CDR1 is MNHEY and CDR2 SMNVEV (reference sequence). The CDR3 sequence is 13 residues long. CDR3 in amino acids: CASSLGGYYEQYF. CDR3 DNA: TGTGCCAGCAGTTTAGGAGGGTACTACGAGCAGTACTTC.

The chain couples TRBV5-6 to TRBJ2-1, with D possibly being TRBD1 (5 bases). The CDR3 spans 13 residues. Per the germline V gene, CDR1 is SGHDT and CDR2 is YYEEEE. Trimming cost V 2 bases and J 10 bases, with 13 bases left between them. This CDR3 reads CASSLGAGWEQFF. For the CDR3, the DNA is TGTGCCAGCAGCTTAGGAGCAGGGTGGGAGCAGTTCTTC.

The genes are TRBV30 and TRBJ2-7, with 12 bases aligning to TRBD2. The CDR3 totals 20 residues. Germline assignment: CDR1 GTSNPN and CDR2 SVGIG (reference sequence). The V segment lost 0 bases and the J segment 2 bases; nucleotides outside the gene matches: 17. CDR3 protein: CAWSVLGTSGFPTGAYEQYF. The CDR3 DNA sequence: TGTGCCTGGAGTGTATTGGGGACTAGCGGGTTCCCCACGGGGGCCTACGAGCAGTACTTC.

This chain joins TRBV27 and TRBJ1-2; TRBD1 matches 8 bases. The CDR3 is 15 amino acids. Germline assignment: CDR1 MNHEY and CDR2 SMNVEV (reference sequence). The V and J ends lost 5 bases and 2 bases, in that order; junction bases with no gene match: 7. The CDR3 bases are TGTGCCAGCAGTAACCCGGACAGGGTGAACTATGGCTACACCTTC. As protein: CASSNPDRVNYGYTF.

The chain's CDR3 is CASSLKSGYEQYF. The CDR3 DNA sequence: TGTGCCAGCAGCTTAAAAAGCGGCTACGAGCAGTACTTC. J is TRBJ2-7 and V is TRBV11-3; perhaps TRBD2 as D (5 bases). V lost 2 bases and J 3 bases, leaving 8 bases between the germline ends. This CDR3 comprises 13 residues. The V gene's germline CDR1 is SGHNT and CDR2 YENEEA.

The DNA of the CDR3 is TGTGCCAGCAGTTCGGGGTGGGAGGGAGAGATAGATACGCAGTATTTT. Translated, it gives CASSSGWEGEIDTQYF. This chain joins TRBV6-5 and TRBJ2-3; 7 nucleotides agree with TRBD2. Germline CDR1 is MNHEY and CDR2 is SVGAGI. J lost 5 bases, V lost 4 bases, and 12 bases had no gene match. CDR3 length: 16 amino acids.

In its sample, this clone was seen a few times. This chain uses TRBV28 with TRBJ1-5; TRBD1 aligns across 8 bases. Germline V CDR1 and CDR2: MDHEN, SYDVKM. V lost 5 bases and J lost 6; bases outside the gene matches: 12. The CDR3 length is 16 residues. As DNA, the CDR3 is TGTGCCAGCAGTGGGGCGGACAGGGAGAAGGGTCAGCCCCAGCATTTT. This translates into CASSGADREKGQPQHF.

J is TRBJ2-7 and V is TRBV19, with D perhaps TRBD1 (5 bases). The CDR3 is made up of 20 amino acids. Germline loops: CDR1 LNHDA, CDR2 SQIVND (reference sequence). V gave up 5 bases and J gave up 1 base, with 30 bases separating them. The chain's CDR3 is CASSAKRPNAAGPASYEQYF. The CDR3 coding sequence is TGTGCCAGTAGTGCAAAAAGACCAAACGCCGCAGGGCCTGCGTCCTACGAGCAGTACTTC.

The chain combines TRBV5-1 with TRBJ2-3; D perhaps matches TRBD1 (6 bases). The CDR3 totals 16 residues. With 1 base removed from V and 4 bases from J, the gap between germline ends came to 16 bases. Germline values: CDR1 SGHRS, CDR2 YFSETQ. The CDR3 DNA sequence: TGCGCCAGCAGCTTGTGGATAACAGGGTTGGCAGATACGCAGTATTTT. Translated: CASSLWITGLADTQYF.

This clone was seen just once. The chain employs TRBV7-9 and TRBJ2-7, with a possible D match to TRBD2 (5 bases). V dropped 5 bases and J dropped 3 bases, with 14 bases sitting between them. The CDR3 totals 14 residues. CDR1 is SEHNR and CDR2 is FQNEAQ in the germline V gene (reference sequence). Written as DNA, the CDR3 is TGTGCCAGCAGCCCACGGGGTACCCTCTACGAGCAGTACTTC. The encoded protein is CASSPRGTLYEQYF.

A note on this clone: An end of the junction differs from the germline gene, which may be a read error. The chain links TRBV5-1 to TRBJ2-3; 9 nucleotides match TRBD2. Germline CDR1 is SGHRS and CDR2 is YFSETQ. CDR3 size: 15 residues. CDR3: CASSFALAGIDTRYF. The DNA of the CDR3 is TGCGCCAGCAGCTTTGCGCTAGCGGGAATAGATACGCGGTATTTT. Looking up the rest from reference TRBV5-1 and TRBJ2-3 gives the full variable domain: KAGVTQTPRYLIKTRGQQVTLSCSPISGHRSVSWYQQTPGQGLQFLFEYFSETQRNKGNFPGRFSGRQFSNSRSEMNVSTLELGDSALYLCASSFALAGIDTRYFGPGTRLTVL.

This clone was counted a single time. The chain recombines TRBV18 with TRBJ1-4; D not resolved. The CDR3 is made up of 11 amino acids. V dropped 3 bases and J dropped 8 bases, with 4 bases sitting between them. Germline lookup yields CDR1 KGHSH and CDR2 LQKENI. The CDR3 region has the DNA TGTGCCAGCTCACCGGGCGAAAAACTGTTTTTT. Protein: CASSPGEKLFF.

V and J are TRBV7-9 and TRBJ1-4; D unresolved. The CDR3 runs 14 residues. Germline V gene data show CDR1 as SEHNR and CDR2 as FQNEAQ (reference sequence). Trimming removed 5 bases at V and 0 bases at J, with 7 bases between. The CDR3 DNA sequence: TGTGCCAGCAGCGAGCATGCAACTAATGAAAAACTGTTTTTT. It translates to CASSEHATNEKLFF.

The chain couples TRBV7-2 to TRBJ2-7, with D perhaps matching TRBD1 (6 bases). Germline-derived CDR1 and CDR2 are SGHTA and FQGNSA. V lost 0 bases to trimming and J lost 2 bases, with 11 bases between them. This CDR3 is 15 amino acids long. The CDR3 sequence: CASSLAGAAPYEQYF. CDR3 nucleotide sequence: TGTGCCAGCAGCTTAGCGGGGGCGGCCCCCTACGAGCAGTACTTC.

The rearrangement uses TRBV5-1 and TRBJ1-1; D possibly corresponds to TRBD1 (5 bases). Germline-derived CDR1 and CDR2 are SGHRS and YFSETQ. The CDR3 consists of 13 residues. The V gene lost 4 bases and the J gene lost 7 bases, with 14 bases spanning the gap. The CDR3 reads CASSDTGSIEAFF. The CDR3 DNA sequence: TGCGCCAGCAGCGATACAGGCAGCATTGAAGCTTTCTTT. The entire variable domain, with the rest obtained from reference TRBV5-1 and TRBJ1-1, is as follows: KAGVTQTPRYLIKTRGQQVTLSCSPISGHRSVSWYQQTPGQGLQFLFEYFSETQRNKGNFPGRFSGRQFSNSRSEMNVSTLELGDSALYLCASSDTGSIEAFFGQGTRLTVV.

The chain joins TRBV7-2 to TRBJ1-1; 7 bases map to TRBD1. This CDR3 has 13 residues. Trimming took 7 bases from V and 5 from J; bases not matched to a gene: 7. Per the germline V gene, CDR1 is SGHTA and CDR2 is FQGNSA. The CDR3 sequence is CASTFDRETEAFF. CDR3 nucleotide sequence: TGTGCCAGCACCTTTGACAGGGAAACTGAAGCTTTCTTT. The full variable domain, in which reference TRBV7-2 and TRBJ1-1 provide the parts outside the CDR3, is GAGVSQSPSNKVTEKGKDVELRCDPISGHTALYWYRQSLGQGLEFLIYFQGNSAPDKSGLPSDRFSAERTGGSVSTLTIQRTQQEDSAVYLCASTFDRETEAFFGQGTRLTVV.

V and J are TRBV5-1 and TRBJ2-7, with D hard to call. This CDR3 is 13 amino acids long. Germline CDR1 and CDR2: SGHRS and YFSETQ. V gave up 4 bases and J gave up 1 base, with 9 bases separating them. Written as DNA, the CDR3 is TGCGCCAGCAGCGGCGGCCGGTCCTACGAGCAGTACTTC. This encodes CASSGGRSYEQYF.

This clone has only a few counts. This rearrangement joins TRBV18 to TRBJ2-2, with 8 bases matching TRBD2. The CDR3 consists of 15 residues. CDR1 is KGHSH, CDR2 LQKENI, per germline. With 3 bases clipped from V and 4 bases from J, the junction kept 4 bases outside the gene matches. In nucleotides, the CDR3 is TGTGCCAGCTCACCGAGCGGGGGATCCACCGGGGAGCTGTTTTTT. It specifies CASSPSGGSTGELFF.

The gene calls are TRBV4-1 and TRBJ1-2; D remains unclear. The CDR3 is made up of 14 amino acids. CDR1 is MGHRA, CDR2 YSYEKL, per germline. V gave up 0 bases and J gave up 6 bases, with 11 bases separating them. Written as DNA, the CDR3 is TGCGCCAGCAGCCAAGATGTTCGAGGTCATGGCTACACCTTC. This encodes CASSQDVRGHGYTF.

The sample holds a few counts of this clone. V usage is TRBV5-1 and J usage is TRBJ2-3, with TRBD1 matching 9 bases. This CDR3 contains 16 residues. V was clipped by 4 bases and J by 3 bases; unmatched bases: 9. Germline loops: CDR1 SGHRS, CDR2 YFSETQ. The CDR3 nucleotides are TGCGCCAGCAGCCCAGGGACAGGGTCGGAGACAGATACGCAGTATTTT. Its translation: CASSPGTGSETDTQYF.

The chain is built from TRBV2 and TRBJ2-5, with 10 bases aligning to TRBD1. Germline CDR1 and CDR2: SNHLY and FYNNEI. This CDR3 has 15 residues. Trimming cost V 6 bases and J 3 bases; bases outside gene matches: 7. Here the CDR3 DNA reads TGTGCCAGCAGCCCCTCCGGGACAGGGGAAGAGACCCAGTACTTC. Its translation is CASSPSGTGEETQYF.

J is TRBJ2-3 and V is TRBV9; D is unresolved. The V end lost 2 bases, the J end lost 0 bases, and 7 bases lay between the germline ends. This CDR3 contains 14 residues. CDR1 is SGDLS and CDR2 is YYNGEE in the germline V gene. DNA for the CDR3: TGTGCCAGCAGCGTTGACTCTAGCACAGATACGCAGTATTTT. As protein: CASSVDSSTDTQYF.

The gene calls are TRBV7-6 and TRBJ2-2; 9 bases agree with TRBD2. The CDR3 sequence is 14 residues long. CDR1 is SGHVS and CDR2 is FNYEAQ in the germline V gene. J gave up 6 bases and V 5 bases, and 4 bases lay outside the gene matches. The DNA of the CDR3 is TGTGCCAGCAGCCATAGCGGGAGTGCCGGGGAGCTGTTTTTT. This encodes CASSHSGSAGELFF.